A selection of T cell receptor beta chains follows, all from one sample in a study of PD-1 blockade in classical Hodgkin lymphoma. The protocol was immunoSEQ multiplex PCR, while the TCRdb copy is restricted to in-frame clones and leaves out a portion. Of around 42,000 clones listed, about 72% are singletons. The specimen was peripheral blood mononuclear cells (PBMCs), collected at baseline. These receptors all stem from a human donor with classical Hodgkin lymphoma. Each CDR3 is given with its conserved first and last residue. The order of the fields is D gene, clone size, J gene, V gene, CDR3 protein, CDR3 DNA. D genes are given only for firm matches. Some rows have no size entry. The others give once, few or many, or a class for an expanded clone.

TRBD1	-	TRBJ1-3	TRBV15	CATSFGTGALGNTIYF	TGTGCCACCAGCTTTGGGACAGGGGCTCTTGGAAACACCATATATTTT
TRBD1	-	TRBJ1-4	TRBV7-9	CASSSRIGTALTTNEKLFF	TGTGCCAGCAGCTCCAGAATAGGGACAGCCCTTACAACTAATGAAAAACTGTTTTTT
-	-	TRBJ1-2	TRBV19	CASRSQDSLYGYTF	TGTGCCAGTAGGTCGCAGGACAGCTTATATGGCTACACCTTC
-	-	TRBJ1-2	TRBV11-3	CASSLGDFNYGYTF	TGTGCCAGCAGCTTGGGGGATTTTAACTATGGCTACACCTTC
TRBD1	-	TRBJ2-2	TRBV28	CASSLPQGAGYTGELFF	TGTGCCAGCAGTTTACCCCAGGGGGCCGGTTACACCGGGGAGCTGTTTTTT
-	-	TRBJ2-1	TRBV7-8	CASSLRWGTGNEQFF	TGTGCCAGCAGCTTACGGTGGGGGACTGGTAATGAGCAGTTCTTC
TRBD2	-	TRBJ2-1	TRBV10-3	CAISASGTKEGEQFF	TGTGCCATCAGTGCTAGCGGGACAAAAGAGGGTGAGCAGTTCTTC
-	-	TRBJ2-6	TRBV7-6	CASSLGASSGANVLTF	TGTGCCAGCAGCTTAGGGGCCTCCTCTGGGGCCAACGTCCTGACTTTC
-	-	TRBJ1-1	TRBV6-4	CASSETGNTEAFF	TGTGCCAGCAGCGAGACAGGGAACACTGAAGCTTTCTTT
-	-	TRBJ1-4	TRBV5-1	CASRTRPYTNEKLFF	TGCGCCAGCAGGACCAGGCCGTACACTAATGAAAAACTGTTTTTT
-	-	TRBJ1-2	TRBV6-4	CASSEQGGYGYTF	TGTGCCAGCAGTGAACAGGGTGGATATGGCTACACCTTC
-	-	TRBJ1-1	TRBV11-2	CASSLGRGGLPEAFF	TGTGCCAGCAGCTTGGGAAGGGGGGGGCTTCCTGAAGCTTTCTTT
TRBD1	-	TRBJ2-7	TRBV30	CAWSVGTGSSEQYF	TGTGCCTGGAGTGTCGGGACAGGGTCTAGCGAGCAGTACTTC
-	-	TRBJ2-7	TRBV27	CASSLLAGSYEQYF	TGTGCCAGCAGTTTATTGGCAGGGAGCTACGAGCAGTACTTC
-	-	TRBJ1-1	TRBV7-9	CASSFETEAFF	TGTGCCAGCAGCTTTGAAACTGAAGCTTTCTTT
-	few	TRBJ2-5	TRBV12-1	CASSFQQGKTQYF	TGTGCCAGCAGCTTTCAGCAGGGAAAGACCCAGTACTTC
-	few	TRBJ1-1	TRBV27	CASTTLFGLTEAFF	TGTGCCAGCACTACACTGTTCGGGCTAACTGAAGCTTTCTTT
-	-	TRBJ2-7	TRBV30	CAWSVGGVNEQYF	TGTGCCTGGAGTGTAGGGGGGGTGAACGAGCAGTACTTC
TRBD2	-	TRBJ2-1	TRBV28	CASSYSGRVQFF	TGTGCCAGCAGCTATAGCGGGAGGGTCCAGTTCTTC
TRBD1	-	TRBJ2-7	TRBV15	CATSMDRESSEQYF	TGTGCCACCAGCATGGACAGGGAGTCGTCCGAGCAGTACTTC
TRBD1	few	TRBJ2-1	TRBV6-4	CARSDKETRTGFYNEQFF	TGTGCCAGAAGTGACAAGGAGACCAGGACAGGATTTTACAATGAGCAGTTCTTC
TRBD1	-	TRBJ1-1	TRBV7-6	CASSDTGTVNTEAFF	TGTGCCAGCAGCGATACCGGGACAGTGAACACTGAAGCTTTCTTT
-	medium-sized	TRBJ1-6	TRBV28	CASSWTGGNSPLHF	TGTGCCAGCAGTTGGACTGGAGGTAATTCACCCCTCCACTTT
-	-	TRBJ1-1	TRBV15	CATRFSLMNTEAFF	TGTGCCACCAGGTTTTCTCTTATGAACACTGAAGCTTTCTTT
-	-	TRBJ2-1	TRBV27	CASMRSNEQFF	TGTGCCAGCATGAGGTCCAATGAGCAGTTCTTC
-	-	TRBJ1-1	TRBV7-2	CASSLGSYVSSVF	TGTGCCAGCAGCTTAGGATCGTATGTAAGCTCGGTCTTT
-	-	TRBJ2-2	TRBV6-5	CASSYWGANTGELFF	TGTGCCAGCAGTTACTGGGGCGCGAACACCGGGGAGCTGTTTTTT
-	-	TRBJ2-7	TRBV28	CASSFTGYSYEQYF	TGTGCCAGCAGTTTTACCGGCTACTCCTACGAGCAGTACTTC
TRBD2	-	TRBJ2-1	TRBV4-3	CASSQGLAGGLEQFF	TGCGCCAGCAGCCAAGGACTAGCGGGAGGGCTTGAGCAGTTCTTC
-	few	TRBJ2-2	TRBV5-1	CASSLYKTDTGELFF	TGCGCCAGCAGCCTCTACAAAACCGACACCGGGGAGCTGTTTTTT
-	-	TRBJ2-7	TRBV5-5	CASSPLGRVVDEQYF	TGTGCCAGCAGCCCCCTCGGTAGGGTAGTTGACGAGCAGTACTTC
-	-	TRBJ2-1	TRBV6-5	CASSYPTGSREQFF	TGTGCCAGCAGTTACCCAACAGGGTCAAGAGAGCAGTTCTTC
TRBD1	many	TRBJ1-3	TRBV18	CASSAQPTGEIGNTIYF	TGTGCCAGCTCCGCCCAACCGACAGGGGAAATCGGAAACACCATATATTTT
TRBD2	-	TRBJ2-2	TRBV7-3	CASSLTGGAHTGELFF	TGTGCCAGCAGCTTAACCGGGGGGGCGCACACCGGGGAGCTGTTTTTT
-	-	TRBJ2-6	TRBV9	CASSPRLETVSGANVLTF	TGTGCCAGCAGCCCCCGACTAGAGACTGTCTCTGGGGCCAACGTCCTGACTTTC
-	few	TRBJ2-7	TRBV6-1	CASKDTGSGEQYF	TGTGCCAGCAAGGATACCGGGTCCGGCGAGCAGTACTTC
TRBD2	-	TRBJ2-5	TRBV7-2	CASSSGLAGETQYF	TGTGCCAGCAGCTCCGGACTAGCCGGAGAGACCCAGTACTTC
-	-	TRBJ2-3	TRBV10-3	CAISELTGPTDTQYF	TGTGCCATCAGTGAGCTAACAGGGCCCACAGATACGCAGTATTTT
TRBD2	-	TRBJ2-2	TRBV27	CASSLLAGMNTGELFF	TGTGCCAGCAGCCTACTAGCGGGTATGAACACCGGGGAGCTGTTTTTT
TRBD2	once	TRBJ2-1	TRBV7-9	CASSLLTSGDEQFF	TGTGCCAGCAGCTTACTCACTAGCGGGGACGAGCAGTTCTTC
-	-	TRBJ1-2	TRBV30	CAWSVDGRGSNYGYTF	TGTGCCTGGAGTGTAGATGGTAGGGGGTCCAACTATGGCTACACCTTC
TRBD2	-	TRBJ2-1	TRBV14	CASRPEAGADNEQFF	TGTGCCAGCAGACCCGAAGCGGGGGCCGACAATGAGCAGTTCTTC
-	-	TRBJ2-4	TRBV27	CAIEWACMENIQYF	TGTGCCATCGAATGGGCCTGTATGGAAAACATTCAGTACTTC
-	-	TRBJ1-1	TRBV7-9	CASSPAGGTEAFF	TGTGCCAGCAGCCCAGCCGGGGGGACTGAAGCTTTCTTT
-	-	TRBJ1-2	TRBV6-5	CASIGGTGATGYTF	TGTGCCAGCATTGGCGGGACGGGGGCTACCGGCTACACCTTC